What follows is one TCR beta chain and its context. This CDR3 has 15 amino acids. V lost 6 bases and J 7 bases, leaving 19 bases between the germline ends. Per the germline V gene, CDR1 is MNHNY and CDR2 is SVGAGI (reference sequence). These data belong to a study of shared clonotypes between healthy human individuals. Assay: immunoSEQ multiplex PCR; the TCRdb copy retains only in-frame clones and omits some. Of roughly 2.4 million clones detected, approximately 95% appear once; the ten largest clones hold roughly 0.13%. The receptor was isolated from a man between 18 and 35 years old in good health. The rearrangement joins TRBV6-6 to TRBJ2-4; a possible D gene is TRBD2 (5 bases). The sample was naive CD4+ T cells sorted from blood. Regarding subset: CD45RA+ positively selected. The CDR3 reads CASSQPREILNIQYF. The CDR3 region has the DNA TGTGCCAGCAGCCAACCTCGGGAAATACTGAACATTCAGTACTTC.